These 7 T cell receptor beta chains share one sample of origin, sequenced in a study of cytomegalovirus exposure and HLA in healthy donors. With 60 Vbeta and 13 Jbeta primers, the PCR was carried out. Here immunoSEQ multiplex PCR was the method, and the copy in TCRdb shows in-frame clones only, minus some. The data show 150,000 to 200,000 clones, approximately 80% seen once. Sequenced sample: PBMCs. These receptors came from a man in his fifties or sixties in good health and CMV-seronegative.

The chain uses TRBV19 and TRBJ1-5, with D perhaps matching TRBD1 (5 bases). There are 15 residues in the CDR3. Looked up from germline, CDR1 is LNHDA and CDR2 is SQIVND (reference sequence). Trimming stripped 8 bases from V and 2 bases from J, with 16 bases between. The chain's CDR3 is CASSGVVGGNQPQHF. The CDR3 coding sequence is TGTGCCAGTTCGGGGGTTGTAGGCGGCAATCAGCCCCAGCATTTT.

The V call is TRBV6-5, the J call TRBJ1-5, with a weak D call TRBD1 (5 bases). CDR3 length equals 13 residues. Per the germline V gene, CDR1 is MNHEY and CDR2 is SVGAGI. Trimming pared 5 bases from V and 5 bases from J, leaving 10 bases between. CDR3 residues: CASSIRVYQPQHF. DNA of the CDR3: TGTGCCAGCAGTATCAGGGTATATCAGCCCCAGCATTTT.

V and J are TRBV7-8 and TRBJ2-7, with 10 bases identical to TRBD2. The CDR3 spans 14 residues. CDR1 and CDR2 (germline): SGHVS, FQNEAQ. Germline trimming cut 8 bases from V and 7 bases from J; bases unmatched to any gene: 11. CDR3 nucleotides: TGTGCCAGCTCCGGGCTAGCGGGAGTAAGGGAGCAGTACTTC. Protein sequence: CASSGLAGVREQYF.

The rearrangement links TRBV5-1 to TRBJ1-1, with unresolved D. The CDR3 sequence is 14 residues long. V was pared by 5 bases and J by 2 bases, with 13 bases between. Germline values: CDR1 SGHRS, CDR2 YFSETQ. In nucleotides, the CDR3 is TGCGCCAGCAGACTCCAAGCGGGAAACACTGAAGCTTTCTTT. It encodes CASRLQAGNTEAFF.

This chain uses TRBV4-3 with TRBJ2-1; 11 bases align to TRBD1. CDR1 is LGHNA and CDR2 is YSLEER in the germline V gene. With 3 bases clipped from V and 3 bases from J, the junction kept 4 bases outside the gene matches. The CDR3 totals 16 residues. The CDR3 here is CASSQLGTGGYNEQFF. The CDR3 DNA reads as TGCGCCAGCAGCCAGCTGGGGACAGGGGGCTACAATGAGCAGTTCTTC.

CDR3 nucleotide sequence: TGCGCCAGCAGCTTGGTTGGGACTAGCGGGGGAGAGACCCAGTACTTC. Its translation is CASSLVGTSGGETQYF. The chain employs TRBV5-1 and TRBJ2-5; TRBD2 agrees at 14 bases. Per the germline V gene, CDR1 is SGHRS and CDR2 is YFSETQ. The CDR3 consists of 16 residues. V lost 0 bases, J lost 4 bases, and 2 bases stayed unmatched.

The chain combines TRBV7-3 with TRBJ2-1; D remains unclear. CDR3 length equals 13 residues. Germline-derived CDR1 and CDR2 are SGHTA and FQGTGA. V lost 5 bases to trimming and J lost 0 bases, with 5 bases between them. CDR3 protein: CASSPNSYNEQFF. As DNA, the CDR3 is TGTGCCAGCAGCCCCAACTCCTACAATGAGCAGTTCTTC.